This TCR beta chain was sequenced for a study of CD8 T cells in ankylosing spondylitis. The CDR3 has 16 amino acids. V gave up 5 bases and J gave up 1 base, with 17 bases separating them. Germline CDR1 SGHTA, CDR2 FQGNSA. The TCR beta libraries were generated through quantitative 5'-RACE incorporating molecular barcodes. TCRdb recomputed calls from the 5' RACE reads with MiXCR, one row per CDR3 protein. This table has about 450,000 distinct CDR3 sequences, 25% to 30% appearing once. Regarding this clonotype: Its matching antigen is unknown.

Study observations and caveats: Enrichment of disease-linked clones was reportedly significant in matched ankylosing spondylitis synovial fluid. It appeared that ankylosing spondylitis blood was characterized by a TCR beta motif of about 8 highly homologous variants.

The sequenced material came from blood, either unsorted or a sorted T cell fraction (not recorded which). The sequence derives from a male donor with ankylosing spondylitis. This chain connects TRBV7-2 to TRBJ1-1; D not resolved. The CDR3 region has the DNA TGTGCCAGCAGCCCCTTGGGTTATAATCAGAACACTGAAGCTTTCTTT. Protein product: CASSPLGYNQNTEAFF.